These T cell receptor beta chains were read from a single sample in a study of identical twins. Via MiXCR, TCRdb re-called the 5' RACE reads, giving one row per CDR3 protein. Seen here are more than 600,000 distinct CDR3 sequences, 18% observed once, and the top ten hold around 13%. The data also belong to a second study, concerning T cells expressing NK-cell markers.

The specimen sequenced was PBMCs. The origin of the receptors is a woman between 18 and 30 years old in good health. Both conserved end residues are part of each CDR3. Each record gives: clone size, V gene, D gene, J gene, CDR3 DNA, CDR3 protein. The D gene is left open where the match is weak. Clone size, where shown, is once, few, many, or a class for clones that have expanded.

clone_size: -
v_call: TRBV7-7
d_call: TRBD1
j_call: TRBJ2-7
cdr3_nt: TGTGCTAGCAGCTTTAATAATAGTAGGGACAGCTCCTACGAGCAGTACTTC
cdr3_aa: CASSFNNSRDSSYEQYF

clone_size: -
v_call: TRBV2
d_call: -
j_call: TRBJ2-5
cdr3_nt: TGTGCCAGCAGTGAAATATCTCTGCAACAAGAGACCCAGTACTTC
cdr3_aa: CASSEISLQQETQYF

clone_size: -
v_call: TRBV29-1
d_call: -
j_call: TRBJ1-2
cdr3_nt: TGCAGCGTTATCTACCCCGGTTTTGGCTATGGCTACACCTTC
cdr3_aa: CSVIYPGFGYGYTF

clone_size: few
v_call: TRBV29-1
d_call: -
j_call: TRBJ1-1
cdr3_nt: TGCAGCGTCGGGACTGCTGACACTGAAGCTTTCTTT
cdr3_aa: CSVGTADTEAFF

clone_size: few
v_call: TRBV10-3
d_call: -
j_call: TRBJ2-2
cdr3_nt: TGTGCCATCGGAAAGGGGCGCGGGAACACCGGGGAGCTGTTTTTT
cdr3_aa: CAIGKGRGNTGELFF

clone_size: -
v_call: TRBV18
d_call: -
j_call: TRBJ2-3
cdr3_nt: TGTGCCAGCTCACCAGGACTGGACGCTGGCTGGGGATTT
cdr3_aa: CASSPGLDAGWGF

clone_size: -
v_call: TRBV20-1
d_call: TRBD2
j_call: TRBJ2-1
cdr3_nt: TGCAGTGGCTCATCTAGCGGGGGGGCAAATGAGCAGTTCTTC
cdr3_aa: CSGSSSGGANEQFF

clone_size: few
v_call: TRBV15
d_call: -
j_call: TRBJ2-3
cdr3_nt: TGTGCCACCAGCAGAGATATAGGCGTGTCAGATACGCAGTATTTT
cdr3_aa: CATSRDIGVSDTQYF

clone_size: -
v_call: TRBV6-6
d_call: -
j_call: TRBJ1-5
cdr3_nt: TGTGCCAGCAGTTACTACGGGCGTGGGCCCCAGCATTTT
cdr3_aa: CASSYYGRGPQHF

clone_size: -
v_call: TRBV12-3/TRBV12-4
d_call: -
j_call: TRBJ2-6
cdr3_nt: TGTGCCAGCAGACCTCAGGCCGCTGGGGCCAACGTCCTGACTTTC
cdr3_aa: CASRPQAAGANVLTF

clone_size: -
v_call: TRBV5-1
d_call: TRBD2
j_call: TRBJ2-7
cdr3_nt: TGCGCCAGCAGCTTATTGAGCGCCGGGGGGTCCTACGAGCAGTACTTC
cdr3_aa: CASSLLSAGGSYEQYF

clone_size: many
v_call: TRBV29-1
d_call: -
j_call: TRBJ2-7
cdr3_nt: TGCAGCGTTGAAAACGGGAGAGCCCCCTACGAGCAGTACTTC
cdr3_aa: CSVENGRAPYEQYF

clone_size: few
v_call: TRBV10-3
d_call: -
j_call: TRBJ2-7
cdr3_nt: TGTGCCATCGAAACGGGGGAAGGCGGATACGAGCAGTACTTC
cdr3_aa: CAIETGEGGYEQYF

clone_size: -
v_call: TRBV5-5
d_call: -
j_call: TRBJ2-7
cdr3_nt: TGTGCCAGCAGCTTGGCTCTGTTGGTCGGGGGCGAGCAGTACTTC
cdr3_aa: CASSLALLVGGEQYF

clone_size: few
v_call: TRBV7-8
d_call: TRBD2
j_call: TRBJ2-3
cdr3_nt: TGTGCCAGCAGCCCGGGACTAGCGGGGGCCACCCTGCGTACGCAGTATTTT
cdr3_aa: CASSPGLAGATLRTQYF

clone_size: few
v_call: TRBV28
d_call: -
j_call: TRBJ1-1
cdr3_nt: TGTGCCAGCAGTTTATGGGCAGCAGAACTTGAAGCTTTCTTT
cdr3_aa: CASSLWAAELEAFF

clone_size: few
v_call: TRBV5-6
d_call: -
j_call: TRBJ1-2
cdr3_nt: TGTGCCAGCAGCTTGGACCGGTACTCCTATGGCTACACCTTC
cdr3_aa: CASSLDRYSYGYTF

clone_size: -
v_call: TRBV10-3
d_call: -
j_call: TRBJ2-7
cdr3_nt: TGTGCCATCAGTGAGTCGTGGGAGCAGTACTTC
cdr3_aa: CAISESWEQYF

clone_size: -
v_call: TRBV7-9
d_call: -
j_call: TRBJ1-1
cdr3_nt: TGTGCCAGCAGCCTCGGTTGGGGAGAGAACACTGAAGCTTTCTTT
cdr3_aa: CASSLGWGENTEAFF

clone_size: -
v_call: TRBV18
d_call: -
j_call: TRBJ2-3
cdr3_nt: TGTGCCAGCTCACCACGGTCGGGGGGCTCAGATACGCAGTATTTT
cdr3_aa: CASSPRSGGSDTQYF

clone_size: -
v_call: TRBV10-3
d_call: TRBD2
j_call: TRBJ2-7
cdr3_nt: TGTGCCATCAGTGCCAGACTAGCGTCAAACTCCTACGAGCAGTACTTC
cdr3_aa: CAISARLASNSYEQYF

clone_size: few
v_call: TRBV5-6
d_call: -
j_call: TRBJ2-3
cdr3_nt: TGTGCCAGCAGCTTGCCTAGCCGGGGTCCAGATACGCAGTATTTT
cdr3_aa: CASSLPSRGPDTQYF

clone_size: few
v_call: TRBV29-1
d_call: -
j_call: TRBJ2-1
cdr3_nt: TGCAGCGTTTTCCTCCAGGGCCCGTCCTACAATGAGCAGTTCTTC
cdr3_aa: CSVFLQGPSYNEQFF

clone_size: -
v_call: TRBV4-3
d_call: TRBD2
j_call: TRBJ2-1
cdr3_nt: TGCGCCAGCAGCTTAGGGGGATCAGGACTAGCCGGTTATGAGCAGTTCTTC
cdr3_aa: CASSLGGSGLAGYEQFF

clone_size: -
v_call: TRBV20-1
d_call: TRBD1
j_call: TRBJ1-6
cdr3_nt: TGCAGTGCTAGTTTCAGGGGGGATAGATCACCCCTCCACTTT
cdr3_aa: CSASFRGDRSPLHF

clone_size: few
v_call: TRBV20-1
d_call: -
j_call: TRBJ2-7
cdr3_nt: TGCAGTGCGCCAAACCTGCCAGCGGTTGAGCAGTACTTC
cdr3_aa: CSAPNLPAVEQYF